Listed here is a single T cell receptor beta chain. The sample holds one count of this clone. The antigen it binds to is not known. No much larger clone is present one base from it, and per-base qualities are unavailable. The collaborating institutions used their own protocols to collect whole blood in K2EDTA tubes. For TCRbeta analysis, collaborator samples were shipped as frozen whole blood, as isolated PBMCs, or as DNA extracted from either sample type. Reading the germline V gene gives CDR1 SGHTS and CDR2 YDEGEE. Germline trimming amounts to 5 bases on V and 6 bases on J, with 11 as the count of junction bases outside the gene matches. From the cysteine up to the phenylalanine, the CDR3 has a length of 15 residues. The kept DNA is CDR3 alone, 45 bases in frame from the first base. This entry is derived from a study of blood T cell repertoires in COVID-19 (dated by TCRdb to between 2020 and 2021). About the investigation overall: Collaborator samples came from the United States, Italy and Spain and covered acute and convalescent phases of COVID-19. The repertoires were made available in a free public database intended to serve as a resource for research on the immune response to SARS-CoV-2. The material from the prospective study consisted of cDNA or gDNA derived from T cells, B-cell-depleted T cells, or PBMCs. Where available, HLA class I and class II types were taken from metadata supplied by the sample provider and were not determined by assay-based typing. The samples were drawn from two sources: the first 160 participants of the ongoing ImmuneRACE study, and 1,000 to 1,500 subjects contributed by 6 global collaborators. Sample metadata almost always included a de-identified subject ID, COVID-19 status, age in years and sex. The dataset comprised deeply sampled blood TCRbeta repertoires from subjects exposed to, actively infected with, or recovered from COVID-19. What the work shows at the level of the full study, not this receptor alone: The amount of clinical and demographic metadata varied by source and participant and was provided uncurated.

The immunoSEQ Assay, a bias-controlled multiplex PCR, was used to amplify TCRbeta CDR3 regions from genomic DNA. The original pipeline was this. The number of nucleated cells in each sample was estimated from the amplification of reference gene primers within the assay. To quantify the absolute abundance of each unique TCRbeta CDR3 rearrangement, sequence reads were collapsed and filtered. For each sample, productive Simpson clonality was calculated as the square root of Simpson's diversity index across productive rearrangements. TCRdb provides this immuneACCESS table in a form limited to in-frame rearrangements. Some clones are lacking; in checked studies, under half of them reflect an unresolved V gene, and why the rest are absent is not known. V and J calls and clone size are copied from that table; D and trimming were computed from the DNA. The sample yields 45,000 to 65,000 clones; under 85% were counted once. The ten largest account for 16% of the sample.

Specimen: peripheral blood. The TCR was taken from a middle-aged man with acute or convalescent COVID-19. The rearrangement combines TRBV5-8 with TRBJ1-5; TRBD1 matches 7 bases in the middle. In nucleotides, the sequence is TGTGCCAGCAGAAGTAACAGGGGCGGTCGTCAGCCCCAGCATTTT. Its protein is CASRSNRGGRQPQHF.